This T cell receptor (beta chain) was retrieved from a study of CD8 T cells in ankylosing spondylitis. Concerning this clonotype itself: As yet, its antigen is unknown.

Study outcomes and limitations: Roughly 8 highly homologous variants made up a TCR beta motif that seemed to typify ankylosing spondylitis blood. Matched synovial fluid from ankylosing spondylitis patients was reported to be enriched for disease-linked clones. CD8+ cells made up the disease-linked clones, which were relatively rare in peripheral blood.

The TCR beta libraries were generated through quantitative 5'-RACE incorporating molecular barcodes. TCRdb reprocessed the 5' RACE reads with MiXCR, giving one entry per CDR3 protein. The sample contains some 220,000 distinct CDR3 sequences, about 7% of which appear only once. This CDR3 contains 13 residues. V lost 2 bases to trimming and J lost 2 bases, with 6 bases between them. Germline assignment: CDR1 MNHNY and CDR2 SVGAGI (reference sequence). The sequence was obtained from a male donor with ankylosing spondylitis. The specimen sequenced was blood, either unsorted or a sorted T cell fraction (not recorded which). This sequence joins TRBV6-6 and TRBJ2-5, with D unclear. CDR3 coding DNA: TGTGCCAGCAGTTACGCGGAACAAGAGACCCAGTACTTC. It specifies CASSYAEQETQYF.